What follows are 10 T cell receptor beta chains derived from one specimen sequenced in a study of blood T cell repertoires in COVID-19. This table comes from immunoSEQ multiplex PCR, and its TCRdb copy is limited to in-frame clones, with some not included. The data hold some 200,000 clones, with around 86% observed a single time. Sequencing used peripheral blood. The receptors stem from a man older than 75 with acute or convalescent COVID-19.

This chain joins TRBV7-2 and TRBJ2-3; 10 bases line up with TRBD2. The J segment lost 5 bases and the V segment lost 2 bases, leaving 7 bases of the junction unmatched. Germline-derived CDR1 and CDR2 are SGHTA and FQGNSA. This CDR3 has 16 amino acids. CDR3 amino acids: CASSLLAGGLQDTQYF. CDR3 coding DNA: TGTGCCAGCAGCTTATTAGCGGGAGGCCTCCAAGATACGCAGTATTTT.

The gene calls are TRBV6-5 and TRBJ2-2; tentatively, D is TRBD1 (6 bases). The CDR3 sequence is 15 residues long. Germline CDR1 MNHEY, CDR2 SVGAGI. With 2 bases removed from V and 7 bases from J, the gap between germline ends came to 14 bases. The CDR3 protein is CASSYGDTAGGELFF. CDR3 DNA: TGTGCCAGCAGTTACGGGGACACCGCCGGCGGGGAGCTGTTTTTT.

The rearrangement links TRBV10-2 to TRBJ1-5; D possibly corresponds to TRBD1 (6 bases). Germline CDR1 WSHSY, CDR2 SAAADI. Deletions cut 6 bases from V and 3 bases from J, with 15 bases between. The CDR3 extends over 15 amino acids. This CDR3 is CASRKKQGDNQPQHF. Here the CDR3 DNA reads TGCGCCAGCAGGAAAAAACAGGGTGACAATCAGCCCCAGCATTTT.

The chain joins TRBV11-2 to TRBJ2-1; 11 bases are a match to TRBD2. The V gene's germline CDR1 is SGHAT and CDR2 FQNNGV. V lost 0 bases, J lost 7 bases, and 5 bases stayed unmatched. The CDR3 sequence is 16 residues long. CDR3 in amino acids: CASSLELAGGGNEQFF. In nucleotides, the CDR3 is TGTGCCAGCAGCTTAGAGCTAGCGGGAGGAGGTAATGAGCAGTTCTTC.

The chain links TRBV5-6 to TRBJ2-2; 7 nucleotides align to TRBD1. V shed 2 bases, J shed 5 bases, and the junction held 6 bases outside the gene matches. Germline V gene sequence: CDR1 SGHDT, CDR2 YYEEEE. The CDR3 covers 15 residues. CDR3 in DNA: TGTGCCAGCAGCTTTACGACAGGGTATACCGGGGAGCTGTTTTTT. It codes for CASSFTTGYTGELFF. Drawing the rest from reference TRBV5-6 and TRBJ2-2, the complete variable domain is DAGVTQSPTHLIKTRGQQVTLRCSPKSGHDTVSWYQQALGQGPQFIFQYYEEEERQRGNFPDRFSGHQFPNYSSELNVNALLLGDSALYLCASSFTTGYTGELFFGEGSRLTVL.

The gene calls are TRBV5-1 and TRBJ2-7; 7 bases are a match to TRBD1. The V segment lost 4 bases and the J segment 2 bases; nucleotides outside the gene matches: 6. The CDR3 spans 14 residues. From germline, CDR1 is SGHRS and CDR2 YFSETQ. The CDR3 sequence: CASSRGQFPYEQYF. The CDR3 nucleotides read TGCGCCAGCAGCCGGGGACAGTTTCCCTACGAGCAGTACTTC.

The chain recombines TRBV2 with TRBJ2-7; the match to TRBD1 covers 9 bases. The CDR3 is 16 amino acids. Germline loops: CDR1 SNHLY, CDR2 FYNNEI. J was trimmed by 1 base and V by 8 bases; bases with no gene match: 12. As DNA, the CDR3 is TGTGCCAGCGCTACCGGGACAGGGATATGGTCCTACGAGCAGTACTTC. Its protein is CASATGTGIWSYEQYF.

This rearrangement joins TRBV18 to TRBJ1-4, with D perhaps matching TRBD1 (6 bases). Germline V gene sequence: CDR1 KGHSH, CDR2 LQKENI. This CDR3 spans 13 amino acids. V was trimmed by 6 bases and J by 6 bases, leaving 11 bases between them. The chain's CDR3 is CASSRYRDEKLFF. The DNA of the CDR3 is TGTGCCAGCTCCAGATACAGGGATGAAAAACTGTTTTTT.

The rearrangement links TRBV18 to TRBJ2-5; 10 nucleotides agree with TRBD2. Germline CDR1 reads KGHSH; CDR2 reads LQKENI. The CDR3 consists of 14 residues. The V gene end was trimmed by 10 bases and the J gene end by 2 bases; junction bases not matched to a gene: 7. CDR3 sequence (DNA): TGTGCCACTAAGCCGGGACTAGCGCAAGAGACCCAGTACTTC. Translation: CATKPGLAQETQYF.

The V call is TRBV24-1, the J call TRBJ1-2; TRBD1 matches 10 bases. The length of the CDR3 is 14 residues. After removal of 4 bases from V and 5 bases from J, the junction contained 3 bases not matched to a gene. Germline CDR1 KGHDR, CDR2 SFDVKD. The CDR3: CATSDWDRGYGYTF. The CDR3 DNA reads as TGTGCCACCAGTGACTGGGACAGGGGTTATGGCTACACCTTC.